This T cell receptor (beta chain) is drawn from a study of regulatory T cells in long-lasting Graves disease. This clonotype was observed many times. Construction of TCR beta libraries relied on iRepertoire HTBI primers and on Arm-PCR targeting CDR3 regions. TCRdb re-called the multiplex PCR reads with MiXCR, one entry per CDR3 protein. The profile shows approximately 300,000 distinct CDR3 sequences, over 15% of them singletons. As for time point: newly diagnosed GD, antithyroid drugs for less than 3 months. PBMC RNA was the source of the TCR library. V dropped 0 bases and J dropped 0; count of bases not matched to a gene: 5. CDR3 length: 17 residues. Germline V gives CDR1 SGHRS, CDR2 YFSETQ.

V usage is TRBV5-1 and J usage is TRBJ2-3, with TRBD2 identical over 9 bases. The sequence came from a female donor with Graves disease. The sequencing used peripheral blood mononuclear cells (PBMCs), collected at new diagnosis, from a patient treated with antithyroid drugs. CDR3 sequence (DNA): TGCGCCAGCAGCTTGGCTACGACTAGCGGTAGCACAGATACGCAGTATTTT. This encodes CASSLATTSGSTDTQYF.